These T cell receptor beta chains were read from a single sample in a study of PD-1 blockade in classical Hodgkin lymphoma. TCRdb keeps only in-frame clones here, not all; method: immunoSEQ multiplex PCR. The table lists about 94,000 clones, approximately 92% of them singletons. Material: peripheral blood mononuclear cells (PBMCs), obtained before the second cycle of nivolumab. The receptors stem from a human donor with classical Hodgkin lymphoma. Both conserved end residues are part of each CDR3. The D gene is left open where the match is weak. The size of a clone is reported for some rows only, either as once, few or many, or as a class for expanded clones.

>once|TRBV27|TRBD2|TRBJ2-2
CASSLTGTSGIRGTGELFF
TGTGCCAGCAGTCTCACCGGGACTAGCGGGATTCGGGGGACCGGGGAGCTGTTTTTT
>.|TRBV6-7|TRBD1|TRBJ1-5
CASSYSLGEGAINQPQHF
TGTGCCAGCAGTTACTCTCTCGGGGAGGGGGCTATCAATCAGCCCCAGCATTTT
>.|TRBV10-3|TRBD1|TRBJ2-6
CAIDTSRDRVPSGANVLTF
TGTGCCATCGACACCTCCAGGGACAGAGTGCCCTCTGGGGCCAACGTCCTGACTTTC
>.|TRBV29-1|.|TRBJ2-5
CSAGVPQETQYF
TGCAGCGCCGGTGTACCCCAAGAGACCCAGTACTTC
>.|TRBV28|TRBD1|TRBJ2-3
CASLEGAPGTDTQYF
TGTGCCAGCCTAGAGGGGGCGCCGGGCACAGATACGCAGTATTTT
>.|TRBV7-2|.|TRBJ1-6
CASSNRLSSYNSPLHF
TGTGCCAGCAGCAACCGACTGAGCTCCTATAATTCACCCCTCCACTTT
>.|TRBV4-2|.|TRBJ2-7
CASSQSLAGIYEQYF
TGTGCCAGCAGCCAATCCCTGGCGGGGATCTACGAGCAGTACTTC
>.|TRBV4-1|.|TRBJ1-1
CASSQDVLQLQRKAFF
TGCGCCAGCAGCCAAGATGTATTACAGCTACAACGGAAAGCTTTCTTT
>.|TRBV28|TRBD2|TRBJ2-7
CASSSPWTSGYEQYF
TGTGCCAGCAGTTCCCCCTGGACTAGCGGATACGAGCAGTACTTC
>.|TRBV27|.|TRBJ2-1
CASSLWARGIDRDNEQFF
TGTGCCAGCAGTTTATGGGCCCGGGGTATAGATAGGGACAATGAGCAGTTCTTC
>.|TRBV10-3|.|TRBJ2-7
CATLDRTYEQYF
TGTGCCACCCTTGACCGCACCTACGAGCAGTACTTC
>.|TRBV5-6|.|TRBJ1-4
CASSLLRTTNEKLFF
TGTGCCAGCAGCTTGTTGAGGACAACTAATGAAAAACTGTTTTTT
>.|TRBV28|TRBD2|TRBJ2-3
CASSSKLTSGGFTDTQYF
TGTGCCAGCAGTTCCAAACTAACTAGCGGGGGATTCACAGATACGCAGTATTTT
>.|TRBV7-9|.|TRBJ2-3
CASSFMQSTDTQYF
TGTGCCAGCAGCTTTATGCAAAGCACAGATACGCAGTATTTT